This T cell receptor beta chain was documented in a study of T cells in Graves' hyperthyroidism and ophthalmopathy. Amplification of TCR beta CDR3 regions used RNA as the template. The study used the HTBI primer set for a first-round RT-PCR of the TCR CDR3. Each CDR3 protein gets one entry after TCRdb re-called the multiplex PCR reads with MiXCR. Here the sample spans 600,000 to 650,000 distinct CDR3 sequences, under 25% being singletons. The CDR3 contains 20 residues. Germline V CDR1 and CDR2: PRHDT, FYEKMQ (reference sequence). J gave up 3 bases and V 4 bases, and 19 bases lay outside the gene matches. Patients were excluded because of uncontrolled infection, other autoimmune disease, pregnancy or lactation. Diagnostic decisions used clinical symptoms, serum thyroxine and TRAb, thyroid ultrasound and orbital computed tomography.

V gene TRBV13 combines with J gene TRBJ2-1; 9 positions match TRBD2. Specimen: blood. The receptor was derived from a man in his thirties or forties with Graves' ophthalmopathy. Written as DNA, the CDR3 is TGTGCCAGCAGCTCATACGGGGGACAGTTAAATAGCGGGAGCTACAATGAGCAGTTCTTC. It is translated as CASSSYGGQLNSGSYNEQFF. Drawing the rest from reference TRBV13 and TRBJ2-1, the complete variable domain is AAGVIQSPRHLIKEKRETATLKCYPIPRHDTVYWYQQGPGQDPQFLISFYEKMQSDKGSIPDRFSAQQFSDYHSELNMSSLELGDSALYFCASSSYGGQLNSGSYNEQFFGPGTRLTVL.